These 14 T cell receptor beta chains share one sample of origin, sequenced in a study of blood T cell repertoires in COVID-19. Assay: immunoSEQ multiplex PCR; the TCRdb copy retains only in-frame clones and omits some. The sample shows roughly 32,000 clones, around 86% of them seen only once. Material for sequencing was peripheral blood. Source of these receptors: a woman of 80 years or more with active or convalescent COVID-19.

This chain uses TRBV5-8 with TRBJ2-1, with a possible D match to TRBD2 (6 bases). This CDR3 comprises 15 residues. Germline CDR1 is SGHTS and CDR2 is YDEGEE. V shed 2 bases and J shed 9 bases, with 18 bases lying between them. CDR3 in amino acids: CASSLLTGAPSEQFF. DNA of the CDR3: TGTGCCAGCAGCTTACTAACGGGAGCGCCGTCTGAGCAGTTCTTC.

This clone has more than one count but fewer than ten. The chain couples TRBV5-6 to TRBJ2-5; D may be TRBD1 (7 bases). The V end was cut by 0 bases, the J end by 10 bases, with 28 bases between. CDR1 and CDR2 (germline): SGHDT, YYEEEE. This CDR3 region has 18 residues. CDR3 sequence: CASSLAKSAAYAGGIQYF. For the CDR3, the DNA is TGTGCCAGCAGCTTGGCCAAATCGGCAGCATATGCAGGGGGGATCCAGTACTTC.

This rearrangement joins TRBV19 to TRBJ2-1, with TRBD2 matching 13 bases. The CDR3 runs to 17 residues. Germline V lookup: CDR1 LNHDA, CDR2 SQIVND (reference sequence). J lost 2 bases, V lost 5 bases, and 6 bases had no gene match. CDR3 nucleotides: TGTGCCAGTAGTGAGAGGACTAGCGGGGGTACCTACAATGAGCAGTTCTTC. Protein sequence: CASSERTSGGTYNEQFF.

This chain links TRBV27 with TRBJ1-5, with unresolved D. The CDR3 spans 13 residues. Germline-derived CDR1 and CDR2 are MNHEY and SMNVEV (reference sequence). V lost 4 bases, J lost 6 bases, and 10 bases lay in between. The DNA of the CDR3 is TGTGCCAGCAGTTCCCGACCGGGTCAGCCCCAGCATTTT. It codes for CASSSRPGQPQHF.

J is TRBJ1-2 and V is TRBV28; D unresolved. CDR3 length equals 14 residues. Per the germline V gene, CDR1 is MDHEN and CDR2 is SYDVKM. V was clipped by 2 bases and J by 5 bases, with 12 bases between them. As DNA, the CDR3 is TGTGCCAGCAGTTTAAAGACGGAGGGATATGGCTACACCTTC. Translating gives CASSLKTEGYGYTF.

The CDR3 loop reads CASSLDIYGYTF. The CDR3 bases are TGTGCCAGCAGCTTGGATATCTATGGCTACACCTTC. This chain uses TRBV5-4 with TRBJ1-2, with unresolved D. The CDR3 loop spans 12 amino acids. The V end was cut by 0 bases, the J end by 4 bases, with 4 bases between. The germline V gene has CDR1 SGHNT and CDR2 YYREEE (reference sequence).

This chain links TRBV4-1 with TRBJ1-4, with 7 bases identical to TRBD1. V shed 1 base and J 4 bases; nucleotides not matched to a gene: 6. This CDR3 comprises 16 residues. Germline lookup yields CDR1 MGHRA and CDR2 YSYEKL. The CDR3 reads CASSQVGAGGNEKLFF. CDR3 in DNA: TGCGCCAGCAGCCAAGTCGGGGCAGGGGGTAATGAAAAACTGTTTTTT.

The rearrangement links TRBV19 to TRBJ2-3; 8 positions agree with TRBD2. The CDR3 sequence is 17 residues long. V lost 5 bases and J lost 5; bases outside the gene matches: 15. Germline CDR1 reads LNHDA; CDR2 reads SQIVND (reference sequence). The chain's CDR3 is CASSPTRAGVVRDTQYF. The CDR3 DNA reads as TGTGCCAGTAGTCCCACCCGAGCGGGAGTTGTAAGAGATACGCAGTATTTT.

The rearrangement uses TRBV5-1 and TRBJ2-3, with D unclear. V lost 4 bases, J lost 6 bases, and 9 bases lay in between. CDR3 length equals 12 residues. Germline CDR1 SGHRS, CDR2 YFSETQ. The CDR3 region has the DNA TGCGCCAGCAGCGACACCGCGGATACGCAGTATTTT. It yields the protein CASSDTADTQYF.

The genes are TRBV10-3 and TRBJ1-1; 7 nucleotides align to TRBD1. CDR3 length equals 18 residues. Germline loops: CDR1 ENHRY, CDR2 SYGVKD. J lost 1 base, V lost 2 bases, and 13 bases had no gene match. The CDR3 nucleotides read TGTGCCATCAGTGAGAGGGTTGGAACAGGGGAGCCGAACACTGAAGCTTTCTTT. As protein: CAISERVGTGEPNTEAFF.

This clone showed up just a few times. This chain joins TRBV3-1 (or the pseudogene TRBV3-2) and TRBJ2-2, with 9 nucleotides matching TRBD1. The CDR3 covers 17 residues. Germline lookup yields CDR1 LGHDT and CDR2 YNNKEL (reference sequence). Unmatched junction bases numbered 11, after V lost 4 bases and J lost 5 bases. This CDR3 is CASSPTGTGWATGELFF. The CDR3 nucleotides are TGTGCCAGCAGCCCGACCGGGACAGGGTGGGCGACCGGGGAGCTGTTTTTT.

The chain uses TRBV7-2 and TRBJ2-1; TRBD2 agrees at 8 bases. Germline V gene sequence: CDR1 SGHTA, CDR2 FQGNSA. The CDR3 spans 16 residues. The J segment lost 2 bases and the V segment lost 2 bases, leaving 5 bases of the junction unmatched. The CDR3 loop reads CASSLTGTRAYNEQFF. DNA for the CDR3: TGTGCCAGCAGCTTAACCGGGACTAGGGCCTACAATGAGCAGTTCTTC.

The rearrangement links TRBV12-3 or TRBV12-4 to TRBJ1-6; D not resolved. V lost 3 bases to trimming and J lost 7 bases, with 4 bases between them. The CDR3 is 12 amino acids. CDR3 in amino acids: CASSFRNSPLHF. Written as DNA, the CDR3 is TGTGCCAGCAGTTTCAGGAATTCACCCCTCCACTTT.

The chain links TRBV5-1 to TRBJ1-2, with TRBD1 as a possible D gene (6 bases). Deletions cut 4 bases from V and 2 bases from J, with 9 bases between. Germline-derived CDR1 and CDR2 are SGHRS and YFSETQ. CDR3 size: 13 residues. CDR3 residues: CASSADRNYGYTF. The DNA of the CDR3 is TGCGCCAGCAGCGCGGACAGAAACTATGGCTACACCTTC.